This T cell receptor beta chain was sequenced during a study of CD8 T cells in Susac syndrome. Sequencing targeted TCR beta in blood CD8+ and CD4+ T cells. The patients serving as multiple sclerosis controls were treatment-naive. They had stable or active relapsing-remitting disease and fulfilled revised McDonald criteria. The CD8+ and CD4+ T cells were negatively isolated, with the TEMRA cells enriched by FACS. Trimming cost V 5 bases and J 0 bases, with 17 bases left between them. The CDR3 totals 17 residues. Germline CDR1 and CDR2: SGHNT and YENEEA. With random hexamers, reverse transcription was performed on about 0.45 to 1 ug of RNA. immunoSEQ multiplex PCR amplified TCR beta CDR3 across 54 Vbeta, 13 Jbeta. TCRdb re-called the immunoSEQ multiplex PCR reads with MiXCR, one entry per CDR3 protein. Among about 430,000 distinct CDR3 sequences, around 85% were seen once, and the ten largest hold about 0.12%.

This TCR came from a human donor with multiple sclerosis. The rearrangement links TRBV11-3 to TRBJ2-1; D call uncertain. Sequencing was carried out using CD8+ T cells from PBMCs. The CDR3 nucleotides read TGTGCCAGCAGCCCGAAAAAAACCAGAAGCTCCTACAATGAGCAGTTCTTC. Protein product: CASSPKKTRSSYNEQFF.